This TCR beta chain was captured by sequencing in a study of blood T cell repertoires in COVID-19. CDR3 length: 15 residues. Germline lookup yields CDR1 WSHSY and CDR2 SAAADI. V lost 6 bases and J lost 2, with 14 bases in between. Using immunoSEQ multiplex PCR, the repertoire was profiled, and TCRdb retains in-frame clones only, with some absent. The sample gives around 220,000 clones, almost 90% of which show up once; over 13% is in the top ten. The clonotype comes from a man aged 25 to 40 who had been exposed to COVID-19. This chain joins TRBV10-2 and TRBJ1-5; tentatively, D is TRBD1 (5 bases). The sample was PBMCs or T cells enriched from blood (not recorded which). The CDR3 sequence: CASRNQGGGNQPQHF. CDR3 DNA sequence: TGCGCCAGCAGAAACCAGGGAGGAGGCAATCAGCCCCAGCATTTT.